The TCR beta chain under discussion was sequenced for a study of T cell responses to AZD1222 COVID-19 vaccine. Method: immunoSEQ multiplex PCR; TCRdb's copy keeps in-frame clones and lacks some. The data show about 110,000 clones, with approximately 86% seen just once and about 5.2% held by the top ten. On this clone itself: Its target is not known.

Trimming took 6 bases from V and 6 from J, leaving 23 bases between them. CDR1 SNHLY and CDR2 FYNNEI come from the germline V gene. The CDR3 spans 16 residues. Findings and limits, study-wide: Unmutated variant regions are reportedly targeted by nearly half of spike-specific TCRs. Vaccination with two AZD1222 doses was followed by a rise in Spike-specific TCR breadth and depth.

This sample comprised peripheral blood, obtained on day 0 of AZD1222 vaccination. The sequence was obtained from an adult in good health. V and J are TRBV2 and TRBJ1-2, with D perhaps matching TRBD1 (5 bases). CDR3 loop: CASSRTVQTGANGYTF. The DNA for the CDR3 is TGTGCCAGCAGCCGAACAGTGCAAACAGGCGCGAATGGCTACACCTTC.